Detailed here is one T cell receptor (beta chain). The assay was immunoSEQ multiplex PCR, and TCRdb's table has in-frame clones only and misses some. The sample holds over 200,000 clones, roughly 87% seen once. The record originates from a study of cytomegalovirus exposure and HLA in healthy donors. Germline CDR1 reads SEHNR; CDR2 reads FQNEAQ (reference sequence). The ends were cut back, 0 bases at V and 12 bases at J, with 15 bases in the middle. The CDR3 is 14 amino acids. The TCR was taken from a woman aged 25 to 39 in good health and CMV-seronegative. The sequenced sample consisted of PBMCs. The chain combines TRBV7-9 with TRBJ2-1; D gene unclear. DNA for the CDR3: TGTGCCAGCAGCTTAGCCCCCAACGCGGCTGGGCAGTTCTTC. Translating gives CASSLAPNAAGQFF.